This TCR beta chain was identified during a study of blood T cell repertoires in COVID-19. Authors' analysis steps: Estimation of nucleated cell counts relied on the amplification of reference gene primers. The assay was immunoSEQ multiplex PCR, and TCRdb's table has in-frame clones only and misses some. D and trimming come from the DNA, and the V and J calls and clone size come from that table. The sample has about half a million clones; 89% are singletons. This receptor was identified in a man between 18 and 29 years old with COVID-19, enrolled during active disease. The sequenced sample consisted of peripheral blood.

CDR3 amino acids: CASSPVPGEQYF. The CDR3 nucleotides are TGTGCCAGCAGCCCCGTCCCCGGCGAGCAGTACTTC. This sequence joins TRBV12-3 or TRBV12-4 and TRBJ2-7, with D unclear. The V end lost 6 bases, the J end lost 6 bases, and 12 bases lay between the germline ends. CDR3 length equals 12 residues.